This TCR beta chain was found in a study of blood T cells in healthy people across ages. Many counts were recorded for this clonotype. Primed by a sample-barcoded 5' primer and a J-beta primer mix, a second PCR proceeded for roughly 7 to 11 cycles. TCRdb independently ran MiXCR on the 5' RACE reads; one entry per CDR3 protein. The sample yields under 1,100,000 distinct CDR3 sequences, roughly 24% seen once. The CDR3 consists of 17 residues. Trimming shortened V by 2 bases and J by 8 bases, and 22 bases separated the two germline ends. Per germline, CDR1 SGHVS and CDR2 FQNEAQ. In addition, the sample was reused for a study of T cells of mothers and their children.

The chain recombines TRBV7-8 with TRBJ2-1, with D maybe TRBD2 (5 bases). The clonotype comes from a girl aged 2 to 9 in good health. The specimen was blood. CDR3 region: CASSLLFGELGGDEQFF. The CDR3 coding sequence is TGTGCCAGCAGCTTATTGTTCGGGGAACTTGGAGGCGATGAGCAGTTCTTC. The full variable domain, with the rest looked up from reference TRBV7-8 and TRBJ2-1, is GAGVSQSPRYKVAKRGQDVALRCDPISGHVSLFWYQQALGQGPEFLTYFQNEAQLDKSGLPSDRFFAERPEGSVSTLKIQRTQQEDSAVYLCASSLLFGELGGDEQFFGPGTRLTVL.